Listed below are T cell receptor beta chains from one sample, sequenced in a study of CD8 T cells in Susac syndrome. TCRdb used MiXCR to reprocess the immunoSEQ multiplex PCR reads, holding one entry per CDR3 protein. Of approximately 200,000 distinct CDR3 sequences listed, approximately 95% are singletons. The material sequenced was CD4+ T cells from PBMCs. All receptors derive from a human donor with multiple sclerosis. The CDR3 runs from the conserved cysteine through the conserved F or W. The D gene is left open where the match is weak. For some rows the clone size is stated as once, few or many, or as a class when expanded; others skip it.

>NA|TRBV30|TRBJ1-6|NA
TGTGCCTGGAGTCCAAGCGGGGGGGACCATTCACCCCTCCACTTT
CAWSPSGGDHSPLHF
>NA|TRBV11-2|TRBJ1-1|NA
TGTGCCAGCAGCTCAAGGTCGCTGAACACTGAAGCTTTCTTT
CASSSRSLNTEAFF
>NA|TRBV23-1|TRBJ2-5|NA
TGCGCCAGCAGTCACGGACAGAAACAAGAGACCCAGTACTTC
CASSHGQKQETQYF
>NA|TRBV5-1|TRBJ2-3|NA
TGCGCCAGCAGGGCTAGCAGGACGAATACAGATACGCAGTATTTT
CASRASRTNTDTQYF
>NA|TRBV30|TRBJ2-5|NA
TGTGCCTGGGACGTCGAAGGGGAGACCCAGTACTTC
CAWDVEGETQYF
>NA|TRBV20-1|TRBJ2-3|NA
TGCAGTCTCCGGGGCACAGATACGCAGTATTTT
CSLRGTDTQYF
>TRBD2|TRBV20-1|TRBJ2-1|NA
TGCAGTGCTAGTACCGGCGGGGGGGCGTACAATGAGCAGTTCTTC
CSASTGGGAYNEQFF
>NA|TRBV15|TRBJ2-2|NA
TGTGCCACCAGCAGAGACCCATCCACTGGGGAGCTGTTTTTT
CATSRDPSTGELFF
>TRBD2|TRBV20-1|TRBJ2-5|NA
TGCAGTGCTAGAGATATTAGGGAGGGGCAAGAGACCCAGTACTTC
CSARDIREGQETQYF
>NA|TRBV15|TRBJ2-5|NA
TGTGCCACCAGCAAGTTTCTCCCGGAGACCCAGTACTTC
CATSKFLPETQYF
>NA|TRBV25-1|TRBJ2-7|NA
TGTGCCAGCAGTCCCGGGCCCCGCGAGCAGTACTTC
CASSPGPREQYF
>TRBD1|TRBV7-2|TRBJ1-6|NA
TGTGCCAGCAGGTCCGGGACAGGGAGGTTTTCACCCCTCCACTTT
CASRSGTGRFSPLHF
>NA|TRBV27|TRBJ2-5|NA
TGTGCCAGCAGCCCCGCCAACAGCCAAGAGACCCAGTACTTC
CASSPANSQETQYF
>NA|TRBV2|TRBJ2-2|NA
TGTGCCAGCAGTGGGGCGGCCTACACCGGGGAGCTGTTTTTT
CASSGAAYTGELFF
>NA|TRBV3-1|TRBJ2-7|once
TGTGCCAGCAGCGAACAAAAGGGGTCCCCCTACGAGCAGTACTTC
CASSEQKGSPYEQYF
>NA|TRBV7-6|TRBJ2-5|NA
TGTGCCAGCAGCCCCGCCCCGGGGTGGGAGACCCAGTACTTC
CASSPAPGWETQYF
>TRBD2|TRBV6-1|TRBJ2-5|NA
TGTGCCAGCAGTGATGCCAGCGGGGGGGTCGAGACCCAGTACTTC
CASSDASGGVETQYF
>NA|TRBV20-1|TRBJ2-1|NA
TGCAGTGCTAGGCGTGCAGGGGCAACCCAAGAGCAGTTCTTC
CSARRAGATQEQFF
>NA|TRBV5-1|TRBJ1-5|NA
TGCGCCAGCAGCCTGGACTCGGGACAGCCCCAGCATTTT
CASSLDSGQPQHF
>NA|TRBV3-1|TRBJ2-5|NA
TGTGCCAGCAGCCAAAACACCGGCCAGGGTTGGGAGACCCAGTACTTC
CASSQNTGQGWETQYF
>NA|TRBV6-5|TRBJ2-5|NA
TGTGCCAGCAGACCGCGTACAGGGCGGCCAGAGACCCAGTACTTC
CASRPRTGRPETQYF
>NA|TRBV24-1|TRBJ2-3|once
TGTGCCACCAGTGGGAGTTCCACAGATACGCAGTATTTT
CATSGSSTDTQYF
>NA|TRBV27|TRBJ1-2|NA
TGTGCCAGCAGTTCAAGCCGTCACTATGGCTACACCTTC
CASSSSRHYGYTF
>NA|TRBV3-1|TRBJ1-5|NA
TGTGCCAGCAGCCAAGGTGGGGGGGCCAATCAGCCCCAGCATTTT
CASSQGGGANQPQHF
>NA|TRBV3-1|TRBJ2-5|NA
TGTGCCAGCAGCTCCCCCCGGCGGGAGACCCAGTACTTC
CASSSPRRETQYF
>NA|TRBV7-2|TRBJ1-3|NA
TGTGCCAGCAGCTTAGGGCCTCCCTCTGGAAACACCATATATTTT
CASSLGPPSGNTIYF
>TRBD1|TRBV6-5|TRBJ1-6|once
TGTGCCAGCAGTTCCGGGACAGGGGGCGCAAATTCACCCCTCCACTTT
CASSSGTGGANSPLHF
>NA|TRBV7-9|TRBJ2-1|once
TGTGCCAGCACCCTCGGACGGGATTACAATGAGCAGTTCTTC
CASTLGRDYNEQFF
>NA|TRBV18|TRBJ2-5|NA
TGTGCCAGCTCACCACCGACCGGGACCGGAGAGACCCAGTACTTC
CASSPPTGTGETQYF
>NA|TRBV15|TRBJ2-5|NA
TGTGCCACCAGCAGATCTATCGCGGGGACAGCACAAGAGACCCAGTACTTC
CATSRSIAGTAQETQYF
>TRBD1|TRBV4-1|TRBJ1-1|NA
TGCGCCAGCAGCCGGGACCGGGACAGAAGGAACACTGAAGCTTTCTTT
CASSRDRDRRNTEAFF
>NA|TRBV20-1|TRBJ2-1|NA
TGCAGTGCTAGAGCCCGACTAGCAGGGGGGTTAGCGAATGAGCAGTTCTTC
CSARARLAGGLANEQFF
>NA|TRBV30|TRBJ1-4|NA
TGTGCCTCGGGACGGAGAGCAACTAATGAAAAACTGTTTTTT
CASGRRATNEKLFF
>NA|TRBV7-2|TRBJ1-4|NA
TGTGCCAGCAGCCCACAGGGAACTAATGAAAAACTGTTTTTT
CASSPQGTNEKLFF
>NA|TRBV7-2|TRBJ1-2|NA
TGTGCCAGCAGCTTAGCGCTTGGGGAATACTATGGCTACACCTTC
CASSLALGEYYGYTF
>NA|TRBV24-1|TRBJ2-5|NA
TGTGCCACCAGTGATGCTACTAAAGAGACCCAGTACTTC
CATSDATKETQYF
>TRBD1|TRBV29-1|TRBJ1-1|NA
TGCAGCGTCTCCAGGGGGCTCGCCACTGAAGCTTTCTTT
CSVSRGLATEAFF
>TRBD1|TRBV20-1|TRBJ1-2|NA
TGCAGTGCTAGGTCAGGGGGCGCACATGGCTACACCTTC
CSARSGGAHGYTF
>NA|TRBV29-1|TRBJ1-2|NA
TGCAGCGTTCAGGACAGAGAAGCTAACTATGGCTACACCTTC
CSVQDREANYGYTF
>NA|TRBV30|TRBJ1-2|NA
TGTGCCTGGAGTGTATGGGGGAATGGCTACACCTTC
CAWSVWGNGYTF
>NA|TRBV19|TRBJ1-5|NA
TGTGCCAGTACCGCTAACAATCAGCCCCAGCATTTT
CASTANNQPQHF
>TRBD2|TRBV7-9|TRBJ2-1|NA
TGTGCCAGCAGCCCCGAGGCTAGCGGGGGCAATGAGCAGTTCTTC
CASSPEASGGNEQFF
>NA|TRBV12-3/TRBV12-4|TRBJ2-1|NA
TGTGCCAGCAGTTCTCACAGGGCCTACAATGAGCAGTTCTTC
CASSSHRAYNEQFF
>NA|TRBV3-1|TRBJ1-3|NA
TGTGCCAGCAGCCAAGGCGTGAGCTCTGGAAACACCATATATTTT
CASSQGVSSGNTIYF